This T cell receptor beta chain was retrieved from a study of beta chain features in type 1 diabetes. Expressed TCRB transcripts were sequenced, since all the RNA that had been isolated was reverse transcribed. The read count averaged around 4 million across naive, central memory and regulatory T cell samples. Clones were sequenced by immunoSEQ multiplex PCR, and TCRdb holds only the in-frame ones, with some missing. The sample yields approximately 37,000 clones, around 48% seen once. Study-wide findings and caveats: The cDNA sequencing approach could over-represent high-TCR-expressing cells. TCRB repertoires of naive, central memory and Treg cells appeared more similar among patients than among healthy donors.

Germline V lookup: CDR1 SGDLS, CDR2 YYNGEE. This CDR3 comprises 18 residues. J gave up 3 bases and V 2 bases, and 11 bases lay outside the gene matches. As concerns this clone: What it recognizes is unknown.

The chain recombines TRBV9 with TRBJ2-3; 11 bases agree with TRBD1. This TCR was recovered from a woman in her late teens or twenties in good health. The specimen sequenced was central memory CD4+ T cells from blood. Here the CDR3 DNA reads TGTGCCAGCAGCGTTTCCCCCCCGGGACAGGGGGGAACAGATACGCAGTATTTT. It is translated as CASSVSPPGQGGTDTQYF.